This T cell receptor beta chain appears in the sequencing data of a study of T cells in localized non-small cell lung cancer. Study-wide results and caveats: Adjacent lung tissue had a median approximately 61 of the top 100 clones found in the tumor. Greater blood T cell density accompanied longer overall survival. Exceeding tumor, uninvolved adjacent lung had the highest T cell clonality. Heterogeneity remains possible because sequencing was limited to only one tumor region.

Profiling relied on immunoSEQ multiplex PCR, and the TCRdb table lists in-frame clones only, not all of them. The profile shows 50,000 to 70,000 clones, just over 90% of them singletons. Remarks on this clone: The target antigen is unknown.

The ends lost 5 bases at V and 7 bases at J; junction bases unmatched: 18. CDR1 SEHNR and CDR2 FQNEAQ come from the germline V gene (reference sequence). CDR3 size: 18 residues. The V call is TRBV7-9, the J call TRBJ1-4, with 8 bases that match TRBD1. The sample was peripheral blood, taken before any cancer treatment. The origin of this receptor is a man aged 35 to 69 with stage I lung adenocarcinoma. The CDR3 protein is CASSRPPQNPDRVEKLFF. The CDR3 DNA reads as TGTGCCAGCAGCCGTCCCCCCCAAAACCCGGACAGGGTTGAAAAACTGTTTTTT.